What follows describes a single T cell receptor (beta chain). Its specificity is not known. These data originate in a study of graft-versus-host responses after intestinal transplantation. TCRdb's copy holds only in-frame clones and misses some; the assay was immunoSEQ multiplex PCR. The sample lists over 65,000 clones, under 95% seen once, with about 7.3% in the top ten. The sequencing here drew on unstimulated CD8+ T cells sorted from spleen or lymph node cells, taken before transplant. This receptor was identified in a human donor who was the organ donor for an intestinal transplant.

CDR3 amino acids: CASSLAPGGSYGYTF. The CDR3 nucleotides read TGTGCCAGCAGCTTAGCGCCAGGGGGGAGCTATGGCTACACCTTC. The chain recombines TRBV7-9 with TRBJ1-2, with 7 bases identical to TRBD1. CDR1 SEHNR and CDR2 FQNEAQ come from the germline V gene (reference sequence). The CDR3 is made up of 15 amino acids. The junction had 5 bases not matched to a gene; V was cut back by 0 bases and J by 4 bases. Combining the CDR3 with reference TRBV7-9 and TRBJ1-2 gives the whole variable domain DTGVSQNPRHKITKRGQNVTFRCDPISEHNRLYWYRQTLGQGPEFLTYFQNEAQLEKSRLLSDRFSAERPKGSFSTLEIQRTEQGDSAMYLCASSLAPGGSYGYTFGSGTRLTVV.